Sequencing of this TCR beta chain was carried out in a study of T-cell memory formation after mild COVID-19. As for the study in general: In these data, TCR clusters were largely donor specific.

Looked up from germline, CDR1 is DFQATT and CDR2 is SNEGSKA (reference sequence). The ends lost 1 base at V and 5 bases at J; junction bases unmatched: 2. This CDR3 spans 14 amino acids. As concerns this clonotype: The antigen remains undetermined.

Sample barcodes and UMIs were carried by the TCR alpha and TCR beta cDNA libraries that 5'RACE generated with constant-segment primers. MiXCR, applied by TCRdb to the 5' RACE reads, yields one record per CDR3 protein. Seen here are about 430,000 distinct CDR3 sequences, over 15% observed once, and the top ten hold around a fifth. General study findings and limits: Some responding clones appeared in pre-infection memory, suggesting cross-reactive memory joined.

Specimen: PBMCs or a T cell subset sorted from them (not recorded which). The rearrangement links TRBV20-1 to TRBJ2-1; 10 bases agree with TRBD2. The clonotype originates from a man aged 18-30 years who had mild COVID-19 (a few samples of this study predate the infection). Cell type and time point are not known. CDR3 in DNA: TGCAGTGCTAGAGTCCTAGCGGGGGACAATGAGCAGTTCTTC. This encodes CSARVLAGDNEQFF.